A single T cell receptor (beta chain) is shown here with its context. What it binds is not known. Using unique molecular identifiers, the investigators prepared the TCRbeta library. From the PCR reads, TCRdb called clonotypes with MiXCR, one entry per CDR3 protein. The table lists about 610,000 distinct CDR3 sequences, about a quarter of them singletons. The data derive from a study of T-cell reconstitution after alpha-beta-depleted transplantation in children. General study findings and limits: One year post-transplant, T-cell counts and diversity were largely derived from T cells produced anew. Several patients had high TCRbeta diversity at day 60; it came from surviving recipient T cells and thymic progenitors. About two months after transplant, alpha-beta T cells reportedly came from several hundred expanded graft clones.

CDR3 length equals 14 residues. The junction had 8 bases not matched to a gene; V was cut back by 6 bases and J by 8 bases. CDR1 is MNHNS, CDR2 SASEGT, per germline. The receptor was isolated from a boy younger than two with Wiskott-Aldrich syndrome, due to receive a stem cell transplant. The chain employs TRBV6-1 and TRBJ2-1; TRBD2 matches 9 bases. The sequencing here drew on PBMCs, taken before TCRalphabeta/CD19-depleted stem cell transplant. CDR3 DNA sequence: TGTGCCAGCAGGGGTAGCGGGAGTATCCATGAGCAGTTCTTC. Translation: CASRGSGSIHEQFF.